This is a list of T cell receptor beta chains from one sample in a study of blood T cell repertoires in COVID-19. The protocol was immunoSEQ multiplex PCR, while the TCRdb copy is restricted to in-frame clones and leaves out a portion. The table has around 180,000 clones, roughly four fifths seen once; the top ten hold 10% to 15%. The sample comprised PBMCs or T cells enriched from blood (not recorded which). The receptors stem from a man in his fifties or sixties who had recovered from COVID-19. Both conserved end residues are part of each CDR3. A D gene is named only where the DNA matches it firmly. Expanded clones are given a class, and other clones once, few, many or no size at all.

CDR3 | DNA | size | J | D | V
CASSVGQGARSGNTIYF | TGTGCCAGCAGCGTCGGACAGGGGGCGCGATCCGGAAACACCATATATTTT | NA | TRBJ1-3 | TRBD1 | TRBV9
CASSWGGTGSTGELFF | TGTGCCAGCAGCTGGGGTGGGACAGGGAGCACCGGGGAGCTGTTTTTT | NA | TRBJ2-2 | TRBD1 | TRBV5-5
CASSFGQGRETQYF | TGTGCCAGCAGTTTTGGACAGGGCCGAGAGACCCAGTACTTC | NA | TRBJ2-5 | TRBD1 | TRBV7-6
CASSSLTGFSGNTIYF | TGTGCCAGCAGCTCGCTCACAGGGTTCTCAGGAAACACCATATATTTT | NA | TRBJ1-3 | NA | TRBV11-2
CASSPGAGGAYGYTF | TGTGCCAGCAGCCCTGGGGCAGGGGGCGCCTATGGCTACACCTTC | NA | TRBJ1-2 | TRBD1 | TRBV7-6
CASSRTGNQPQHF | TGTGCCAGCAGCCGGACTGGGAATCAGCCCCAGCATTTT | NA | TRBJ1-5 | NA | TRBV3-1/TRBV3-2
CASSPGQTYGYTF | TGTGCCAGCAGTCCCGGACAGACCTATGGCTACACCTTC | once | TRBJ1-2 | NA | TRBV25-1
CASSADRNTEAFF | TGTGCCAGCAGTGCTGACAGGAACACTGAAGCTTTCTTT | NA | TRBJ1-1 | NA | TRBV6-4
CASSQEGGGNTEAFF | TGCGCCAGCAGCCAAGAGGGCGGGGGGAACACTGAAGCTTTCTTT | NA | TRBJ1-1 | NA | TRBV4-3
CAIRSDRALHF | TGTGCCATCAGATCCGACAGGGCCCTCCACTTT | NA | TRBJ1-6 | TRBD1 | TRBV10-3
CSVEAGLYGYTF | TGCAGCGTTGAGGCAGGCCTCTATGGCTACACCTTC | NA | TRBJ1-2 | NA | TRBV29-1